This T cell receptor beta chain comes out of a study of a mutant IDH1 vaccine in newly diagnosed glioma. Time point denoted: week 23, last vaccination. Every vaccination contained 300 ug of the mutant IDH1 20-mer peptide and was paired with topical imiquimod. Those who donated had recent WHO grade 3 or 4 IDH1-mutant, ATRX-lost astrocytomas. For this clone: No antigen is known for it.

Data came from immunoSEQ multiplex PCR; TCRdb stores just in-frame clones and leaves some out. The table lists roughly 60,000 clones, about 85% of them singletons. This receptor was identified in a man younger than 45 with glioma. The sample was PBMCs, taken from a glioma patient whose treatment included an IDH1 peptide vaccine.

Here the CDR3 reads CASSVDNYNEQFF. The DNA for the CDR3 is TGTGCCAGCAGCGTAGACAACTACAATGAGCAGTTCTTC. This sequence joins TRBV9 and TRBJ2-1; D is undetermined. The CDR3 sequence is 13 residues long. V gave up 0 bases and J gave up 3 bases, with 4 bases separating them. Germline CDR1 and CDR2: SGDLS and YYNGEE.